The T cell receptor (beta chain) described here comes from a study of cytomegalovirus exposure and HLA in healthy donors. A multiplex PCR was run with 60 Vbeta primers and 13 Jbeta primers. The protocol was immunoSEQ multiplex PCR, while the TCRdb copy is restricted to in-frame clones and leaves out a portion. The sample lists 65,000 to 90,000 clones, roughly two thirds occurring once. V lost 5 bases to trimming and J lost 7 bases; unmatched junction nucleotides: 11. The CDR3 runs to 14 residues. Germline CDR1 is SEHNR and CDR2 is FQNEAQ (reference sequence). This clonotype originated in a woman aged 40 to 50 in good health and CMV-seropositive. The chain couples TRBV7-9 to TRBJ2-7; TRBD1 matches at 7 bases. The sample consisted of PBMCs. In DNA, the CDR3 is TGTGCCAGCAGCCAGACAGGGTCTGTTGGAGAGCAGTACTTC. Protein sequence: CASSQTGSVGEQYF.